One and the same sample provided the 31 T cell receptor beta chains below, sequenced in a study of T cells in Graves' hyperthyroidism and ophthalmopathy. Amplification yielded TCR beta CDR3 regions, with RNA transcripts as the source. RT-PCR in the first round (using the HTBI primer set) targeted the TCR CDR3. MiXCR was run by TCRdb on the multiplex PCR reads, yielding one entry per CDR3 protein. Of a few hundred thousand distinct CDR3 sequences listed, about 17% are singletons. Input material: blood. The receptors stem from a woman between 50 and 59 years old with Graves' hyperthyroidism.

This clonotype was detected ten times or more. The chain carries TRBV11-3 and TRBJ2-1, with 13 bases aligning to TRBD2. Germline trimming cut 5 bases from V and 5 bases from J; bases unmatched to any gene: 6. The germline CDR1 and CDR2 sequences are SGHNT and YENEEA. This CDR3 spans 16 amino acids. This chain's CDR3 is CASSTGTSGADNEQFF. The CDR3 DNA follows: TGTGCCAGCAGCACTGGGACTAGCGGGGCCGACAATGAGCAGTTCTTC.

This chain links TRBV10-3 with TRBJ2-1, with TRBD1 as a possible D gene (7 bases). The germline V gene has CDR1 ENHRY and CDR2 SYGVKD. The CDR3 sequence is 15 residues long. V was trimmed by 10 bases and J by 3 bases, leaving 19 bases between them. CDR3 residues: CATRGTGQNYNEQFF. CDR3 bases: TGTGCCACCAGGGGGACTGGACAAAACTACAATGAGCAGTTCTTC.

This clonotype was seen ten or more times. The V gene is TRBV3-1, the J gene TRBJ2-1; D perhaps matches TRBD2 (6 bases). The CDR3 is made up of 14 amino acids. Germline assignment: CDR1 LGHDT and CDR2 YNNKEL (reference sequence). Trimming shortened V by 2 bases and J by 7 bases, and 12 bases separated the two germline ends. The CDR3 bases are TGTGCCAGCAGCCAACGCGGGATTTTTAATGAGCAGTTCTTC. Translation: CASSQRGIFNEQFF.

The J gene is TRBJ2-3, the V gene TRBV5-1; D is undetermined. The CDR3 is 13 amino acids. The V and J ends lost 0 bases and 2 bases respectively, with 4 bases between them. Germline values: CDR1 SGHRS, CDR2 YFSETQ. The CDR3 DNA is TGCGCCAGCAGCTTGGACCCCACAGATACGCAGTATTTT. It yields the protein CASSLDPTDTQYF.

In this sample, this clonotype turned up many times. J is TRBJ2-5 and V is TRBV14; no definite D call. Germline assignment: CDR1 SGHDN and CDR2 FVKESK. CDR3 length: 14 residues. Trimming left V 3 bases short and J 0 bases short, with 8 bases between. CDR3 sequence (DNA): TGTGCCAGCAGCCAGGCTAGAAACCAAGAGACCCAGTACTTC. It translates to CASSQARNQETQYF.

There are many counts of this clonotype. The V call is TRBV5-1, the J call TRBJ2-7; 8 bases agree with TRBD2. In germline, CDR1 is SGHRS, CDR2 YFSETQ. Trimming cost V 5 bases and J 3 bases; bases outside gene matches: 4. The length of the CDR3 is 13 residues. The CDR3 sequence: CASREREYYEQYF. The CDR3 DNA reads TGCGCCAGCAGGGAGCGGGAGTACTACGAGCAGTACTTC.

This clonotype has a handful of counts. The CDR3 DNA reads as TGTGCCAGCAGTTTAGCGGGAGGGCCGATGAAGTACAATGAGCAGTTCTTC. This gives the protein CASSLAGGPMKYNEQFF. The rearrangement uses TRBV6-5 and TRBJ2-1, with 11 bases that match TRBD2. Germline trimming cut 4 bases from V and 4 bases from J; bases unmatched to any gene: 9. The CDR3 is 17 amino acids. CDR1 MNHEY and CDR2 SVGAGI come from the germline V gene.

V usage is TRBV6-1 and J usage is TRBJ2-1, with D unresolved. The CDR3 contains 15 residues. V dropped 2 bases and J dropped 8 bases, with 16 bases sitting between them. Germline lookup yields CDR1 MNHNS and CDR2 SASEGT. The CDR3 region has the DNA TGTGCCAGCAGTGAATGGGGTGCGTCGGGCGATGAGCAGTTCTTC. Translation: CASSEWGASGDEQFF.

This clonotype was counted at least ten times. The chain employs TRBV24-1 and TRBJ2-3; possible D gene TRBD1, 7 bases. V was shortened by 4 bases and J by 9 bases, with 19 bases between the two germline ends. CDR3 length: 15 amino acids. Germline assignment: CDR1 KGHDR and CDR2 SFDVKD. The chain's CDR3 is CATSEADRRAGTQYF. The DNA for the CDR3 is TGTGCCACCAGTGAGGCGGACAGGAGGGCAGGGACGCAGTATTTT.

This clonotype was detected a few times. The V gene is TRBV20-1, the J gene TRBJ1-3; D is perhaps TRBD1 (6 bases). The germline CDR1 and CDR2 sequences are DFQATT and SNEGSKA (reference sequence). Between the trimmed V and J ends, which lost 2 bases and 2 bases, there was a span of 13 bases. The CDR3 has 15 residues. CDR3 DNA sequence: TGCAGTGCTAGACCCGGTGGGGGGCCTGGAAACACCATATATTTT. Protein sequence: CSARPGGGPGNTIYF.

This clonotype came up many times. The rearrangement links TRBV4-1 to TRBJ2-1; D ambiguous. Deletions cut 1 base from V and 0 bases from J, with 10 bases between. This CDR3 spans 16 amino acids. CDR1 is MGHRA and CDR2 is YSYEKL in the germline V gene. The CDR3 DNA is TGCGCCAGCAGCCAAGGTCGGTCGAGCTCCTACAATGAGCAGTTCTTC. Translating gives CASSQGRSSSYNEQFF.

About this clonotype: One base away lies a much larger clone, so this may be a sequencing read error. The chain recombines TRBV10-3 with TRBJ1-2, with D possibly being TRBD1 (6 bases). CDR1 ENHRY and CDR2 SYGVKD come from the germline V gene. The CDR3 covers 14 residues. The CDR3 loop is CAIRFTGSDYGYIF. CDR3 DNA sequence: TGTGCCATCAGATTCACAGGGTCTGACTATGGCTACATCTTC.

The chain is built from TRBV27 and TRBJ2-1, with 8 nucleotides matching TRBD1. The CDR3 sequence is 15 residues long. Trimming cost V 5 bases and J 7 bases; bases outside gene matches: 10. CDR1 is MNHEY and CDR2 is SMNVEV in the germline V gene (reference sequence). This chain's CDR3 is CASSDVQGDWNEQFF. The CDR3 coding sequence is TGTGCCAGCAGTGACGTACAGGGGGATTGGAATGAGCAGTTCTTC.

This clonotype was seen at least ten times. This chain connects TRBV28 to TRBJ2-3; unclear D gene. Trimming cost V 5 bases and J 1 base, with 13 bases left between them. CDR1 is MDHEN and CDR2 is SYDVKM in the germline V gene. The CDR3 has 15 residues. For the CDR3, the DNA is TGTGCCAGCAGTATACGCGCGGTGGGCACAGATACGCAGTATTTT. Translating it yields CASSIRAVGTDTQYF.

This clonotype has a handful of counts. The rearrangement uses TRBV19 and TRBJ1-1, with 7 bases identical to TRBD1. Germline CDR1 and CDR2: LNHDA and SQIVND (reference sequence). The J segment lost 5 bases and the V segment lost 3 bases, leaving 9 bases of the junction unmatched. The CDR3 spans 15 residues. The CDR3 sequence is CASSILQGVWTEAFF. The CDR3, as DNA: TGTGCCAGTAGTATTCTTCAGGGGGTATGGACTGAAGCTTTCTTT. Drawing the rest from reference TRBV19 and TRBJ1-1, the complete variable domain is DGGITQSPKYLFRKEGQNVTLSCEQNLNHDAMYWYRQDPGQGLRLIYYSQIVNDFQKGDIAEGYSVSREKKESFPLTVTSAQKNPTAFYLCASSILQGVWTEAFFGQGTRLTVV.

The chain combines TRBV5-1 with TRBJ2-7, with D tentatively TRBD1 (6 bases). V was clipped by 4 bases and J by 4 bases, with 15 bases between them. Per the germline V gene, CDR1 is SGHRS and CDR2 is YFSETQ. This CDR3 contains 14 residues. The CDR3 coding sequence is TGCGCCAGCAGCATAAACAGGGACGAGTACGAGCAGTACTTC. Its translation: CASSINRDEYEQYF.

This clonotype was observed at least ten times. The chain has TRBV20-1 and TRBJ1-1; tentatively, D is TRBD1 (6 bases). The length of the CDR3 is 16 residues. Germline V gene data show CDR1 as DFQATT and CDR2 as SNEGSKA (reference sequence). Trimming shortened V by 3 bases and J by 5 bases, and 22 bases separated the two germline ends. CDR3 protein: CSASPTGWGVGTEAFF. The DNA of the CDR3 is TGCAGTGCTAGTCCCACAGGGTGGGGAGTGGGGACTGAAGCTTTCTTT.

This clonotype was detected a few times. The rearrangement joins TRBV7-9 to TRBJ1-2, with 8 bases aligning to TRBD1. The CDR3 spans 16 residues. Per the germline V gene, CDR1 is SEHNR and CDR2 is FQNEAQ (reference sequence). Trimming cost V 5 bases and J 6 bases; bases outside gene matches: 14. CDR3 residues: CASSTRDRNMKDGYTF. The CDR3 DNA reads as TGTGCCAGCAGCACCCGGGACAGGAACATGAAGGATGGCTACACCTTC.

The chain has TRBV27 and TRBJ2-1; either TRBD1 or TRBD2 may fit D (5 bases each). Per germline, CDR1 MNHEY and CDR2 SMNVEV (reference sequence). The CDR3 contains 16 residues. Trimming shortened V by 0 bases and J by 8 bases, and 17 bases separated the two germline ends. CDR3 amino acids: CASSLSWGRTQHEQFF. DNA of the CDR3: TGTGCCAGCAGTTTATCGTGGGGGAGAACACAACATGAGCAGTTCTTC.

The rearrangement uses TRBV9 and TRBJ2-1; TRBD2 agrees at 9 bases. The CDR3 runs to 16 residues. Trimming removed 4 bases from V and 7 bases from J; junction bases left unmatched: 12. Germline loops: CDR1 SGDLS, CDR2 YYNGEE. The CDR3 loop is CASSTKAGGLFNEQFF. In DNA form, the CDR3 reads TGTGCCAGCAGCACAAAAGCGGGAGGTCTCTTTAATGAGCAGTTCTTC.

This sequence joins TRBV27 and TRBJ2-7; either TRBD1 or TRBD2 may fit D (5 bases each). Trimming took 7 bases from V and 4 from J, leaving 23 bases between them. Germline CDR1 is MNHEY and CDR2 is SMNVEV (reference sequence). The CDR3 is made up of 16 amino acids. Here the CDR3 reads CASTPFRSGHGYEQYF. In DNA, the CDR3 is TGTGCCAGCACCCCGTTTCGCAGCGGACATGGATACGAGCAGTACTTC.

This clonotype appeared many times. The rearrangement links TRBV6-2 or TRBV6-3 to TRBJ1-1; D call uncertain. The CDR3 is 15 amino acids. The V gene's germline CDR1 is MNHEY and CDR2 SVGEGT. V lost 2 bases to trimming and J lost 0 bases, with 10 bases between them. CDR3 nucleotides: TGTGCCAGCAGTTACGACAACCGCATGAACACTGAAGCTTTCTTT. Protein product: CASSYDNRMNTEAFF.

This chain links TRBV19 with TRBJ1-1; 8 bases align to TRBD1. The CDR3 loop spans 11 amino acids. Germline V gives CDR1 LNHDA, CDR2 SQIVND (reference sequence). Trimming at V came to 9 bases and at J to 4 bases, leaving 1 base not matched to a gene. The CDR3 loop is CASDRGTEAFF. CDR3 nucleotide sequence: TGTGCCAGCGACAGGGGCACTGAAGCTTTCTTT.

This clonotype was seen ten or more times. This sequence joins TRBV7-9 and TRBJ2-5, with D possibly TRBD1 on 5 matching bases. Germline assignment: CDR1 SEHNR and CDR2 FQNEAQ (reference sequence). This CDR3 spans 13 amino acids. The germline V and J ends were trimmed by 7 bases and 5 bases, with 14 bases remaining between them. The CDR3 is CASTLGVWETQYF. The DNA of the CDR3 is TGTGCCAGCACCCTAGGGGTTTGGGAGACCCAGTACTTC.

The rearrangement links TRBV12-5 to TRBJ2-2; D ambiguous. Germline assignment: CDR1 LGHNT and CDR2 FRNRAP. CDR3 length: 13 amino acids. Trimming removed 5 bases from V and 6 bases from J, with 10 bases in between. The CDR3 spells CASGLLGPGELFF. The CDR3 nucleotides are TGTGCTAGTGGTCTCCTGGGCCCCGGGGAGCTGTTTTTT.

This chain joins TRBV5-1 and TRBJ1-3, with no clear D. The germline CDR1 and CDR2 sequences are SGHRS and YFSETQ. The CDR3 contains 14 residues. Trimming shortened V by 0 bases and J by 7 bases, and 11 bases separated the two germline ends. CDR3 in amino acids: CASSLEPLGNTIYF. The DNA for the CDR3 is TGCGCCAGCAGCTTGGAACCACTCGGGAACACCATATATTTT.

This clonotype was seen more than once but under ten times. V usage is TRBV12-5 and J usage is TRBJ1-6, with 9 bases lining up with TRBD1. CDR1 and CDR2 (germline): LGHNT, FRNRAP. The CDR3 is 14 residues long. V dropped 6 bases and J dropped 11; count of bases not matched to a gene: 8. CDR3 amino acids: CASGTGTGNPPLHF. The CDR3 bases are TGTGCTAGTGGAACCGGGACAGGGAATCCACCCCTCCACTTT.

The rearrangement joins TRBV10-3 to TRBJ1-1; D not resolved. The V gene lost 4 bases and the J gene lost 11 bases, with 11 bases spanning the gap. The CDR3 runs 11 residues. CDR1 is ENHRY and CDR2 is SYGVKD in the germline V gene. The CDR3 DNA sequence: TGTGCCATCAGTGGTACAGCGGGGGCTTTCTTT. Translated, it gives CAISGTAGAFF.

This clonotype was counted only a few times. The genes are TRBV6-1 and TRBJ2-3; 10 bases map to TRBD2. In germline, CDR1 is MNHNS, CDR2 SASEGT. The CDR3 extends over 13 amino acids. V lost 4 bases, J lost 13 bases, and 8 bases stayed unmatched. The CDR3 sequence: CASSASSGSSEYF. The CDR3, as DNA: TGTGCCAGCAGTGCCTCTAGCGGGAGCTCTGAGTATTTT.

The V call is TRBV7-6, the J call TRBJ2-3; TRBD2 aligns across 12 bases. The CDR3 has 16 residues. V lost 5 bases to trimming and J lost 5 bases; unmatched junction nucleotides: 8. Germline V gene lookup returns CDR1 SGHVS and CDR2 FNYEAQ. Written as DNA, the CDR3 is TGTGCCAGCAGCCCACTAGAGGGACTAGCGGGAGATACGCAGTATTTT. Translation gives CASSPLEGLAGDTQYF.

This clonotype was recorded many times. The chain has TRBV5-1 and TRBJ2-3, with D unresolved. V was cut by 7 bases and J by 0 bases, with 18 bases left in between. Germline CDR1 reads SGHRS; CDR2 reads YFSETQ. The CDR3 has 16 residues. CDR3: CASGKAPTSSTDTQYF. DNA of the CDR3: TGCGCCAGCGGTAAGGCCCCTACATCTAGCACAGATACGCAGTATTTT.